This T cell receptor (beta chain) is from a study of T cell clonotyping in hematopoietic cell transplantation. Study conclusions and caveats: CD4 and CD8 repertoire contributions could not be separated without sorting. At the given depth, recipient repertoires were over 97% de novo clonotypes.

From germline, CDR1 is SGHVS and CDR2 FQNEAQ. This CDR3 spans 14 amino acids. The trim removed 5 bases at V and 10 bases at J, leaving 4 bases unmatched. Points on this clone: What it binds is unknown.

TCRdb's copy holds only in-frame clones and misses some; the assay was immunoSEQ multiplex PCR. The sample holds 55,000 to 70,000 clones; about 93% are singletons and the top ten take around 1.5%. The sequenced material came from peripheral blood mononuclear cells. This chain joins TRBV7-8 and TRBJ1-6, with 11 positions matching TRBD1. The clonotype was recovered from a man in his fifties in good health. Some clones in this sample may be carry-over from other donors' samples. The CDR3 region is CASSKGTGGSPLHF. The CDR3 DNA is TGTGCCAGCAGCAAAGGGACAGGGGGATCACCCCTCCACTTT.